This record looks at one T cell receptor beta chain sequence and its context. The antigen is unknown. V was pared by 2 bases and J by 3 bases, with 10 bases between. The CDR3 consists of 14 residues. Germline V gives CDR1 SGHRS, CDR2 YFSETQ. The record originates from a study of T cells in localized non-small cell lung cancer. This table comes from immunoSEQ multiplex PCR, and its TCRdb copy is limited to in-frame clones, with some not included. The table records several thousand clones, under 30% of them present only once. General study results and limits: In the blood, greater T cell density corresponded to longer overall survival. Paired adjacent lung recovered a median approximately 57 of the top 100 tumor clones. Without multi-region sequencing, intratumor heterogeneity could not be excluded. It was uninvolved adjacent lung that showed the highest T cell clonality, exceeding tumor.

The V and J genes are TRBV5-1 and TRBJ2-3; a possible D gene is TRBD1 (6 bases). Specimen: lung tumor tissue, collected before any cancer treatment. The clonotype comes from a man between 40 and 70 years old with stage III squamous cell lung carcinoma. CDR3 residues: CASSFLGQTDTQYF. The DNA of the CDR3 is TGCGCCAGCAGCTTCTTAGGACAGACAGATACGCAGTATTTT.